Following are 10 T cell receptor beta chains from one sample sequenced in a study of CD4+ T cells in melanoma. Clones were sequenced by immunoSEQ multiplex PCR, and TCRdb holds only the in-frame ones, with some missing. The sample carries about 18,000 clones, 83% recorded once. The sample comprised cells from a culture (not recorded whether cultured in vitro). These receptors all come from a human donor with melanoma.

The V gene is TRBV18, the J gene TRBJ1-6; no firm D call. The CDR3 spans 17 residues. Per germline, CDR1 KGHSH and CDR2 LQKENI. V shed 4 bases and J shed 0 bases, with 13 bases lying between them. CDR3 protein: CASSLYDESSYNSPLHF. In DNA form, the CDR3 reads TGTGCCAGCTCACTCTACGACGAGAGCTCCTATAATTCACCCCTCCACTTT.

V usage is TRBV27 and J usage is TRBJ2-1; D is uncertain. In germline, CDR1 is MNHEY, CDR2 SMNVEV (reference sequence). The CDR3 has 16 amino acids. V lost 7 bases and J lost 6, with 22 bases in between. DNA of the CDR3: TGTGCCAGCAAACCGCGCGTATCACGGAACGGCAATGAGCAGTTCTTC. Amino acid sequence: CASKPRVSRNGNEQFF.

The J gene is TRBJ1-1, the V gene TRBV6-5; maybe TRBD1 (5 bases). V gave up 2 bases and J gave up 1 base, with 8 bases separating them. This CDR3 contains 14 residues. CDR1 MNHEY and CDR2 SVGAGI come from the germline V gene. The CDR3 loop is CASSYRGKNTEAFF. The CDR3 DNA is TGTGCCAGCAGTTACAGGGGAAAGAACACTGAAGCTTTCTTT.

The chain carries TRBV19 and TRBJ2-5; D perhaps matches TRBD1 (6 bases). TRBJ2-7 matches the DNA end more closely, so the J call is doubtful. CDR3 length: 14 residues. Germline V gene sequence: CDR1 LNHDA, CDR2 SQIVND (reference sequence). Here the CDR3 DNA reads TGTGCCAGCTCCACCACAGGGCTAGCCTACGAGCAGTACTTC. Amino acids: CASSTTGLAYEQYF.

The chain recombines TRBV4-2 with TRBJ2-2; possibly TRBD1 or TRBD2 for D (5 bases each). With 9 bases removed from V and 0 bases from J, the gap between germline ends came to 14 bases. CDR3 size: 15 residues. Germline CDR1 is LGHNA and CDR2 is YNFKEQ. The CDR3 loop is CASTGTQANTGELFF. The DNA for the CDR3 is TGTGCCAGTACTGGGACGCAAGCGAACACCGGGGAGCTGTTTTTT.

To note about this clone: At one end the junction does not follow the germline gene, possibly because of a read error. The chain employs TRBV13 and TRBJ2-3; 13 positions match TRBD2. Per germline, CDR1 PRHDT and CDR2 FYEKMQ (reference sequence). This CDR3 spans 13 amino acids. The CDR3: CASSLERTSGGIF. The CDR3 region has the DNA TGTGCCAGCAGCTTAGAGCGGACTAGCGGGGGTATTTTT.

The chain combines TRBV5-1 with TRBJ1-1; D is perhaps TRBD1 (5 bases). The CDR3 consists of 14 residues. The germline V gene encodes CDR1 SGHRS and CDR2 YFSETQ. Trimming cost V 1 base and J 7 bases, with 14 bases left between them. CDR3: CASSLLSRVSEAFF. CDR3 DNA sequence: TGCGCCAGCAGCTTGTTAAGCAGGGTTAGTGAAGCTTTCTTT.

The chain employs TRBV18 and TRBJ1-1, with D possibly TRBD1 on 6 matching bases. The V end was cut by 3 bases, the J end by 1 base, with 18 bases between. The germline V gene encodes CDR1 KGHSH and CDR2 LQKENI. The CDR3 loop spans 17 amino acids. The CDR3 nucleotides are TGTGCCAGCTCACCTGGTGGGGCAGGGGATCGGAACACTGAAGCTTTCTTT. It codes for CASSPGGAGDRNTEAFF.

DNA of the CDR3: TGCAGTGCGGGGAGTGGGGAGACCCAGTACTTC. It encodes CSAGSGETQYF. This chain joins TRBV20-1 and TRBJ2-5, with D possibly matching TRBD2 (5 bases). Germline V CDR1 and CDR2: DFQATT, SNEGSKA (reference sequence). Trimming removed 6 bases from V and 5 bases from J, with 10 bases in between. The CDR3 length is 11 residues.

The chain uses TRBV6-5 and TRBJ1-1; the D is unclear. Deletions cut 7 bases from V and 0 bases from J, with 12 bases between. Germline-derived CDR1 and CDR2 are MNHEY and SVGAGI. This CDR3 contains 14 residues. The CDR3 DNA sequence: TGTGCCAGCACTAAACAGCTGATGAACACTGAAGCTTTCTTT. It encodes CASTKQLMNTEAFF.